Sequencing of this TCR beta chain was carried out in a study of blood T cells in healthy people across ages. Study results and limitations: Diversity estimates drawn from one million T cells were deemed underestimates. Leaving the PBMCs unsorted stopped any conclusive comparison of naive versus antigen-experienced cells.

In regard to this clonotype: Its specificity is unknown. One end of the junction is discordant with germline, which a read error may explain.

The second PCR ran roughly 6 to 11 cycles with a sample-barcoded 5' primer and J-beta primers. MiXCR, run by TCRdb on the 5' RACE reads, gives a single entry per CDR3 protein. Of fewer than 2 million distinct CDR3 sequences listed, roughly two fifths are singletons. The CDR3 loop spans 13 amino acids. CDR1 and CDR2 (germline): SEHNR, FQNEAQ (reference sequence). The chain has TRBV7-9 and TRBJ2-3; no firm D call. Source material: blood. This sequence was found in a human donor in good health. This CDR3 is CSSSLPSEDTQYF. The CDR3 DNA reads as TGTTCCAGCAGCTTACCATCGGAGGATACGCAGTATTTT.